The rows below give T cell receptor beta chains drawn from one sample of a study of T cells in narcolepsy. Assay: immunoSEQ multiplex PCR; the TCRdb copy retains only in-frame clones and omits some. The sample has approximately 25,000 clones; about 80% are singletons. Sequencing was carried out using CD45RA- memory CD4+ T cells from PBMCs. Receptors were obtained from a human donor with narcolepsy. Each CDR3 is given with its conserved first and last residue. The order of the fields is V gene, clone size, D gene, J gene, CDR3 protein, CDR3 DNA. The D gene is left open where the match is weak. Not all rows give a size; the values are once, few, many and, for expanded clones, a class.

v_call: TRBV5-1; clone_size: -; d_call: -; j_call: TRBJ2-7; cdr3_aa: CASSLERAGEQYF; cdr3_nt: TGCGCCAGCAGCTTGGAAAGGGCCGGGGAGCAGTACTTC
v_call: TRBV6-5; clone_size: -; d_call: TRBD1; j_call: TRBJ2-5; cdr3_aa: CASSVGTGETQYF; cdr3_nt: TGTGCCAGCAGTGTGGGGACAGGGGAGACCCAGTACTTC
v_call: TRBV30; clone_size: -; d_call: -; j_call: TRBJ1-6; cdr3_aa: CAWSAGADTINSPLHF; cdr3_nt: TGTGCCTGGAGTGCGGGCGCGGACACAATTAATTCACCCCTCCACTTT
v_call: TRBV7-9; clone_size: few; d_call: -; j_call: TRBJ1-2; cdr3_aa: CASSNRNYGYTF; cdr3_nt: TGTGCCAGCAGCAACAGGAACTATGGCTACACCTTC
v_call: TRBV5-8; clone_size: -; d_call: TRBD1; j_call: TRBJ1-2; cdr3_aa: CASSFLRTGGNNYGYTF; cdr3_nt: TGTGCCAGCAGCTTTCTTAGGACAGGGGGCAATAACTATGGCTACACCTTC
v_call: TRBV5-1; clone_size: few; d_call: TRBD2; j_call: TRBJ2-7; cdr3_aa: CASSLFSGGQSEQYF; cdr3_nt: TGCGCCAGCAGCTTGTTTTCGGGGGGGCAGTCCGAGCAGTACTTC
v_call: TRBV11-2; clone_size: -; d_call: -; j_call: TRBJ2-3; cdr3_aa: CASSLDDRGDTQYF; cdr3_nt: TGTGCCAGCAGCTTAGATGATCGGGGCGATACGCAGTATTTT
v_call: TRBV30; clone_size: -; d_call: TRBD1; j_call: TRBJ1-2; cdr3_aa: CASWDRGRRLYGYTF; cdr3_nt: TGTGCCTCGTGGGACAGGGGGCGAAGGCTCTATGGCTACACCTTC
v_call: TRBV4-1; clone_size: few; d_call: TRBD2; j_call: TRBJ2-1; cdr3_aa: CASSQGGGREQFF; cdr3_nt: TGCGCCAGCAGCCAAGGCGGGGGGCGGGAGCAGTTCTTC
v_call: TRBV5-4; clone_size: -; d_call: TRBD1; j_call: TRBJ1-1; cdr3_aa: CASSLGGQVSTEAFF; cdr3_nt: TGTGCCAGCAGCTTGGGAGGACAGGTGAGCACTGAAGCTTTCTTT